This T cell receptor beta chain was recorded in a study of beta chain features in type 1 diabetes. Sorted populations were all over 98% pure. Investigators reverse transcribed all isolated RNA, so they sequenced expressed TCRB transcripts. The repertoire was sequenced with immunoSEQ multiplex PCR; TCRdb's copy has only in-frame clones and lacks some. The table has approximately 330,000 clones, approximately 11% seen once. CDR3 length: 15 amino acids. Deletions cut 7 bases from V and 1 base from J, with 15 bases between. Germline CDR1 is MNHNY and CDR2 is SVGAGI (reference sequence). The chain links TRBV6-6 to TRBJ2-3; D possibly corresponds to TRBD2 (6 bases). Sequenced material: naive CD4+ T cells from blood. This sequence was found in a woman aged 25 to 39 in good health. The CDR3 loop reads CASTERESRTDTQYF. CDR3 sequence (DNA): TGTGCCAGCACCGAACGGGAGAGTCGCACAGATACGCAGTATTTT.